This TCR beta chain was sequenced in a study of shared clonotypes between healthy human individuals. Using immunoSEQ multiplex PCR, the repertoire was profiled, and TCRdb retains in-frame clones only, with some absent. The table lists over 400,000 clones, approximately 94% of them singletons. The CDR3 totals 17 residues. The ends were cut back, 1 base at V and 2 bases at J, with 16 bases in the middle. CDR1 LGHNA and CDR2 YNFKEQ come from the germline V gene. Study conclusions and caveats: Sequencing depth was expected to influence donor clonotype sharing.

CD4+ cells were split into CD45RA+ naive and CD45RA-negative memory subsets. With respect to this clone: The antigen is undetermined.

This TCR was sampled from a woman under 40 in good health. Source material: naive CD4+ T cells sorted from blood. The subset: CD45RA+ positively selected. This chain links TRBV4-2 with TRBJ2-3; D not resolved. CDR3 protein: CASSQGTRQEYTDTQYF. The CDR3 DNA reads TGTGCCAGCAGCCAAGGTACAAGGCAGGAGTACACAGATACGCAGTATTTT.